The clone carrying this TCR beta chain was seen more than once but under ten times. Antigen: not known. Treatment here: roughly 10-day PBMC culture with coronavirus spike peptide pools or control peptides (ViraFEST assay). Sequencing of DNA taken from cultured CD4+ T cells relied on the Oncomine TCR Beta short-read assay. TCRdb recomputed calls from the PCR reads with MiXCR, one row per CDR3 protein. This sample has some 10,000 distinct CDR3 sequences, with less than 55% found just once. The sample comes from a study of vaccination and CD4 T cells after COVID-19. The sequencing sample was made of CD4+ T cells from blood, cultured in vitro. This clonotype originated in a human donor who had recovered from COVID-19.

The CDR3 DNA sequence: TGTGCTAGTGGGTACGGGACACAAGAGACCCAGTACTTC. Translating gives CASGYGTQETQYF. V usage is TRBV12-5 and J usage is TRBJ2-5, with D possibly TRBD1 on 6 matching bases. Germline V CDR1 and CDR2: LGHNT, FRNRAP. This CDR3 spans 13 amino acids. The V and J ends lost 6 bases and 2 bases respectively, with 10 bases between them.